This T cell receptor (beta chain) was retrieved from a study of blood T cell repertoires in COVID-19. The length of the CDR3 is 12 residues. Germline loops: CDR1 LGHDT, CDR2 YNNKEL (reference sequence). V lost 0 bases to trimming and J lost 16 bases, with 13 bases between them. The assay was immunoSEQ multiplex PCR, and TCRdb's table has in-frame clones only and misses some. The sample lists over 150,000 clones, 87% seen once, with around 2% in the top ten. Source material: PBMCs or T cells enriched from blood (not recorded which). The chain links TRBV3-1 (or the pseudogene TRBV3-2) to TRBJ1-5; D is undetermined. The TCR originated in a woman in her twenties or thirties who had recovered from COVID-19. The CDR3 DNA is TGTGCCAGCAGCCAAGAGCGATCCTACCCCCATTTT. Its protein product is CASSQERSYPHF.